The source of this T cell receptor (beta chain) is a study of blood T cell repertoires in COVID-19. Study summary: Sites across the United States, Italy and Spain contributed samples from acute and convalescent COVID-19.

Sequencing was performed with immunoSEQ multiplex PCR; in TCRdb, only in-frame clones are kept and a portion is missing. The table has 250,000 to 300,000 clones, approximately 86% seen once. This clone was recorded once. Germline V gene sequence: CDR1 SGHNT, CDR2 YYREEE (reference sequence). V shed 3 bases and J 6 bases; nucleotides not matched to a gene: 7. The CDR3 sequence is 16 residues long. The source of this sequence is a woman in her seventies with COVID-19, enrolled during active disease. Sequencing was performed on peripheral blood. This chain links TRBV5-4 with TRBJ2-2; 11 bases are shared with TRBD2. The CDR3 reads CASSWLAGGLAGELFF. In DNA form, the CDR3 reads TGTGCCAGCAGCTGGTTAGCGGGGGGGCTCGCCGGGGAGCTGTTTTTT.